A single sample gave rise to the 21 T cell receptor beta chains below, sequenced in a study of T cells in Graves' hyperthyroidism and ophthalmopathy. The CDR3 regions of TCR beta were amplified from RNA transcripts. When the TCR CDR3 underwent first-round RT-PCR, the HTBI primer set was used. TCRdb itself ran the multiplex PCR reads through MiXCR, one entry per CDR3 protein. The table shows almost 350,000 distinct CDR3 sequences, with 15% to 20% occurring only once. The specimen was blood. These TCRs come from a middle-aged woman with Graves' ophthalmopathy.

The V and J genes are TRBV5-4 and TRBJ2-3; no firm D call. The CDR3 runs to 16 residues. The germline V and J ends were trimmed by 2 bases and 1 base, with 14 bases remaining between them. CDR1 and CDR2 (germline): SGHNT, YYREEE (reference sequence). The CDR3, as DNA: TGTGCCAGCAGCTTTGGAGTGGTAAGGGGCACAGATACGCAGTATTTT. Its translation: CASSFGVVRGTDTQYF. Looking up the rest from reference TRBV5-4 and TRBJ2-3 gives the full variable domain: ETGVTQSPTHLIKTRGQQVTLRCSSQSGHNTVSWYQQALGQGPQFIFQYYREEENGRGNFPPRFSGLQFPNYSSELNVNALELDDSALYLCASSFGVVRGTDTQYFGPGTRLTVL.

At least ten counts were recorded for this clonotype. This chain connects TRBV7-2 to TRBJ2-2; D gene unclear. CDR1 and CDR2 from the germline V gene are SGHTA and FQGNSA. The CDR3 is made up of 13 amino acids. V was shortened by 1 base and J by 9 bases, with 9 bases between the two germline ends. The CDR3 bases are TGTGCCAGCAGCTTAGAGCTGCGCAGGGAGCTGTTTTTT. This encodes CASSLELRRELFF.

This clonotype was observed a few times. V and J are TRBV6-1 and TRBJ1-1; no firm D call. The ends were cut back, 4 bases at V and 4 bases at J, with 13 bases in the middle. CDR3 size: 14 residues. The V gene's germline CDR1 is MNHNS and CDR2 SASEGT. CDR3 in amino acids: CASSATDSVTEAFF. The CDR3 DNA reads TGTGCCAGCAGTGCGACCGATAGTGTCACTGAAGCTTTCTTT.

This clonotype was counted ten times or more. The gene calls are TRBV11-2 and TRBJ2-7, with D maybe TRBD2 (6 bases). CDR3 size: 14 residues. The germline V and J ends were trimmed by 1 base and 5 bases, with 12 bases remaining between them. CDR1 is SGHAT and CDR2 is FQNNGV in the germline V gene. CDR3 residues: CASSLGVGGNEQYF. The CDR3 region has the DNA TGTGCCAGCAGCTTAGGGGTGGGGGGAAACGAGCAGTACTTC.

This clonotype has a count of ten or more. V is TRBV30 and J is TRBJ1-1; no clear D. The V end was cut by 2 bases, the J end by 1 base, with 8 bases between. Germline V CDR1 and CDR2: GTSNPN, SVGIG (reference sequence). CDR3 length equals 13 residues. DNA of the CDR3: TGTGCCTGGAGTTCCGACGGGAACACTGAAGCTTTCTTT. Protein product: CAWSSDGNTEAFF. Drawing the rest from reference TRBV30 and TRBJ1-1, the complete variable domain is SQTIHQWPATLVQPVGSPLSLECTVEGTSNPNLYWYRQAAGRGLQLLFYSVGIGQISSEVPQNLSASRPQDRQFILSSKKLLLSDSGFYLCAWSSDGNTEAFFGQGTRLTVV.

This clonotype was seen repeatedly, ten times or more. This chain links TRBV28 with TRBJ1-5; 7 nucleotides match TRBD1. CDR3 length equals 13 residues. Losses at the gene ends were 6 bases for V and 5 bases for J; bases not matched to a gene: 4. Germline values: CDR1 MDHEN, CDR2 SYDVKM. The CDR3 sequence is CASRLTGYQPQHF. The CDR3 DNA sequence: TGTGCCAGCAGATTGACAGGGTATCAGCCCCAGCATTTT.

Many counts were recorded for this clonotype. The chain carries TRBV24-1 and TRBJ2-1; 7 bases agree with TRBD1. Germline V CDR1 and CDR2: KGHDR, SFDVKD. The V and J ends lost 4 bases and 6 bases, in that order; junction bases with no gene match: 5. There are 14 residues in the CDR3. CDR3 in amino acids: CATSDTGQLNEQFF. The CDR3 coding sequence is TGTGCCACCAGTGACACGGGACAGCTCAATGAGCAGTTCTTC.

This clonotype occurred many times. V is TRBV20-1 and J is TRBJ1-1, with 11 bases identical to TRBD1. Germline V gives CDR1 DFQATT, CDR2 SNEGSKA (reference sequence). This CDR3 comprises 14 residues. DNA of the CDR3: TGCAGGGCCGGACAGGGGGCAGGAAACACTGAAGCTTTCTTT. Residues: CRAGQGAGNTEAFF.

The chain links TRBV19 to TRBJ1-5; 11 bases are a match to TRBD1. Trimming at V came to 5 bases and at J to 4 bases, leaving 7 bases not matched to a gene. CDR3 size: 16 residues. Germline V gives CDR1 LNHDA, CDR2 SQIVND (reference sequence). Written as DNA, the CDR3 is TGTGCCAGTAGTGCTCGGGACAGGGGGGCAAATCAGCCCCAGCATTTT. Translation: CASSARDRGANQPQHF.

This clonotype was observed at least ten times. The chain couples TRBV20-1 to TRBJ2-7; 8 bases fit TRBD1. After removal of 6 bases from V and 2 bases from J, the junction contained 6 bases not matched to a gene. The CDR3 loop spans 13 amino acids. CDR1 DFQATT and CDR2 SNEGSKA come from the germline V gene (reference sequence). CDR3 protein: CSALGQGTYEQYF. CDR3 nucleotides: TGCAGTGCCCTTGGACAGGGTACCTACGAGCAGTACTTC.

This clonotype came up many times. The rearrangement joins TRBV15 to TRBJ2-7; D call uncertain. The germline CDR1 and CDR2 sequences are LNHNV and YYDKDF (reference sequence). CDR3 length equals 13 residues. Between the trimmed V and J ends, which lost 1 base and 2 bases, there was a span of 6 bases. The CDR3 DNA is TGTGCCACCAGCAGAGGGGCGGCCTACGAGCAGTACTTC. This encodes CATSRGAAYEQYF.

This clonotype was picked up many times. This chain joins TRBV9 and TRBJ2-7, with TRBD2 identical over 7 bases. This CDR3 region has 16 residues. J was trimmed by 4 bases and V by 0 bases; bases with no gene match: 10. The germline CDR1 and CDR2 sequences are SGDLS and YYNGEE. The DNA for the CDR3 is TGTGCCAGCAGCGTAGATCATGGCGGGAGCGAGTACGAGCAGTACTTC. Translation gives CASSVDHGGSEYEQYF.

This clonotype was recorded many times. A much bigger clone sits one base away, suggesting this may be a read error. The V call is TRBV28, the J call TRBJ1-2; 7 positions match TRBD1. V trimming: 7 bases; J trimming: 10 bases; junction bases outside the gene matches: 12. Germline CDR1 reads MDHEN; CDR2 reads SYDVKM. The CDR3 contains 13 residues. The CDR3, as DNA: TGTGCCAGCACACTCGACAGGGCTGATGACTACACCTTC. Residues: CASTLDRADDYTF.

This clonotype was seen ten or more times. CDR3 loop: CASSRRSGNTIYF. As DNA, the CDR3 is TGTGCCAGCAGCCGACGCTCTGGAAACACCATATATTTT. The chain combines TRBV11-2 with TRBJ1-3; no definite D call. The germline V and J ends were trimmed by 5 bases and 0 bases, with 5 bases remaining between them. CDR1 SGHAT and CDR2 FQNNGV come from the germline V gene. This CDR3 spans 13 amino acids.

This clonotype was recorded many times. This chain joins TRBV12-3 or TRBV12-4 and TRBJ1-2, with 7 bases that match TRBD1. V lost 4 bases and J lost 5; bases outside the gene matches: 10. The CDR3 is 15 residues long. The CDR3 reads CASSSLRGTAYGYTF. The CDR3 nucleotides read TGTGCCAGCAGTTCCCTCAGGGGGACTGCTTATGGCTACACCTTC.

This clonotype has a count of ten or more. The rearrangement joins TRBV6-5 to TRBJ2-2; weak D call: TRBD1 (6 bases). This CDR3 spans 15 amino acids. Trimming left V 6 bases short and J 0 bases short, with 11 bases between. Germline assignment: CDR1 MNHEY and CDR2 SVGAGI. The DNA for the CDR3 is TGTGCCAGCAGCTACAGGGAAACGAACACCGGGGAGCTGTTTTTT. This sequence encodes CASSYRETNTGELFF.

In its sample, this clonotype was seen many times. Sequence at one end of the junction differs from germline and may be a read error. J is TRBJ1-6 and V is TRBV12-3 or TRBV12-4; D is undetermined. CDR3 length: 12 residues. CDR3 sequence reads: CATGRYNSPPHF. The CDR3 DNA sequence: TGTGCCACTGGCAGATATAATTCACCCCCCCACTTT.

The sample holds many counts of this clonotype. The CDR3 does not close with the conserved phenylalanine or tryptophan, likely indicating a read error. The V gene is TRBV20-1, the J gene TRBJ2-7; the D call may be TRBD1 or TRBD2 (6 bases each). Trimming removed 3 bases from V and 5 bases from J, with 14 bases in between. CDR3 length: 13 residues. In germline, CDR1 is DFQATT, CDR2 SNEGSKA (reference sequence). The CDR3 is CSARGGQDHEQYC. For the CDR3, the DNA is TGCAGTGCTAGGGGGGGCCAGGACCACGAGCAGTACTGC.

This clonotype was seen ten or more times. J is TRBJ1-2 and V is TRBV5-5; maybe TRBD1 (6 bases). The CDR3 runs 15 residues. Germline CDR1 SGHKS, CDR2 YYEKEE (reference sequence). V gave up 1 base and J gave up 5 bases, with 15 bases separating them. CDR3 region: CASSLFTGLGYGYTF. In DNA, the CDR3 is TGTGCCAGCAGCTTGTTCACAGGGCTTGGATATGGCTACACCTTC.

This clonotype was picked up many times. CDR3 coding DNA: TGTGCCAGCAGTTTAGCGGCCTTGACTAGCGGTAAAGAGACCCAGTACTTC. Translation: CASSLAALTSGKETQYF. This chain joins TRBV12-3 or TRBV12-4 and TRBJ2-5; 9 bases agree with TRBD2. The CDR3 contains 17 residues. Trimming at V came to 0 bases and at J to 3 bases, leaving 8 bases not matched to a gene.

The V call is TRBV15, the J call TRBJ1-5; the D gene is possibly TRBD1 (5 bases). The CDR3 is 13 amino acids. CDR1 and CDR2 from the germline V gene are LNHNV and YYDKDF (reference sequence). Deletions cut 7 bases from V and 4 bases from J, with 11 bases between. This CDR3 reads CATTDSGNQPQHF. CDR3 in DNA: TGTGCCACCACCGACTCAGGGAATCAGCCCCAGCATTTT.